The 18 T cell receptor beta chains reported below all come from one sample, sequenced in a study of T cell clones after liver transplantation. This table comes from immunoSEQ multiplex PCR, and its TCRdb copy is limited to in-frame clones, with some not included. The sample has 70,000 to 80,000 clones; more than 75% are singletons. This specimen was CD4+ T cells from blood, taken before liver transplant. The receptors originated from a human donor who received a liver transplant.

The rearrangement links TRBV5-4 to TRBJ1-1, with D unclear. Germline values: CDR1 SGHNT, CDR2 YYREEE (reference sequence). Between the trimmed V and J ends, which lost 4 bases and 4 bases, there was a span of 17 bases. The CDR3 covers 15 residues. CDR3 coding DNA: TGTGCCAGCAGCACTACCGGGAGAAAAGGCACTGAAGCTTTCTTT. Translation: CASSTTGRKGTEAFF.

The chain has TRBV19 and TRBJ1-5; D is ambiguous. The CDR3 length is 14 residues. Germline CDR1 reads LNHDA; CDR2 reads SQIVND (reference sequence). V was trimmed by 10 bases and J by 4 bases, leaving 17 bases between them. The DNA of the CDR3 is TGTGCCACCCGCACCGCCTGGGAAAATCAGCCCCAGCATTTT. Amino acid sequence: CATRTAWENQPQHF.

This clone has only one observation. The chain carries TRBV19 and TRBJ2-1; D is unclear. CDR1 and CDR2 from the germline V gene are LNHDA and SQIVND (reference sequence). CDR3 length equals 16 residues. V gave up 3 bases and J gave up 0 bases, with 12 bases separating them. CDR3 nucleotide sequence: TGTGCCAGTAGTATGATGGGAACCTCCTCCTACAATGAGCAGTTCTTC. Amino acids: CASSMMGTSSYNEQFF.

This clone was detected a few times. In DNA form, the CDR3 reads TGTGCCAGTAGTATGGAGAGCAATCAGCCCCAGCATTTT. The encoded protein is CASSMESNQPQHF. The genes are TRBV19 and TRBJ1-5; no firm D call. This CDR3 is built from 13 residues. Germline lookup yields CDR1 LNHDA and CDR2 SQIVND (reference sequence). The V end was cut by 3 bases, the J end by 1 base, with 4 bases between.

The V gene is TRBV19, the J gene TRBJ2-1; either TRBD1 or TRBD2 may supply D (6 bases each). V shed 11 bases and J shed 5 bases, with 28 bases lying between them. The CDR3 runs to 17 residues. Germline CDR1 reads LNHDA; CDR2 reads SQIVND (reference sequence). DNA for the CDR3: TGTGCCCTTTCCCACCCTAAGGGGGGAGCGGTACACAATGAGCAGTTCTTC. Protein: CALSHPKGGAVHNEQFF.

This sequence joins TRBV5-6 and TRBJ1-4; D gene unclear. CDR1 is SGHDT and CDR2 is YYEEEE in the germline V gene. The CDR3 length is 15 residues. The V end was cut by 1 base, the J end by 0 bases, with 7 bases between. The CDR3 DNA reads TGTGCCAGCAGCTTGACGGGTACAACTAATGAAAAACTGTTTTTT. Amino acids: CASSLTGTTNEKLFF.

The CDR3 DNA reads as TGTGCCAGTAATGGAGGCGCGACAAGGCCTAATGAAAAACTGTTTTTT. This gives the protein CASNGGATRPNEKLFF. The chain carries TRBV19 and TRBJ1-4; no firm D call. CDR1 LNHDA and CDR2 SQIVND come from the germline V gene (reference sequence). V dropped 7 bases and J dropped 3 bases, with 18 bases sitting between them. This CDR3 contains 16 residues.

The CDR3 nucleotides read TGTGCCAGCAATACACAGGGGAACACCGGGGAGCTGTTTTTT. Translation: CASNTQGNTGELFF. This chain links TRBV28 with TRBJ2-2, with D possibly matching TRBD1 (6 bases). The V gene lost 7 bases and the J gene lost 1 base, with 10 bases spanning the gap. There are 14 residues in the CDR3. Looked up from germline, CDR1 is MDHEN and CDR2 is SYDVKM.

The rearrangement links TRBV9 to TRBJ2-7, with 7 positions matching TRBD1. The CDR3 contains 14 residues. Germline CDR1 reads SGDLS; CDR2 reads YYNGEE. Trimming removed 4 bases from V and 1 base from J; junction bases left unmatched: 5. This CDR3 reads CASSKTGISYEQYF. The DNA of the CDR3 is TGTGCCAGCAGCAAGACAGGGATATCCTACGAGCAGTACTTC.

The V gene is TRBV11-3, the J gene TRBJ2-3; no clear D gene. Germline-derived CDR1 and CDR2 are SGHNT and YENEEA. Trimming removed 0 bases from V and 0 bases from J, with 7 bases in between. The CDR3 runs to 15 residues. The CDR3 spells CASSLDGASTDTQYF. In DNA form, the CDR3 reads TGTGCCAGCAGCTTAGACGGAGCTAGCACAGATACGCAGTATTTT. The whole variable domain, remainder taken from reference TRBV11-3 and TRBJ2-3, is EAGVVQSPRYKIIEKKQPVAFWCNPISGHNTLYWYLQNLGQGPELLIRYENEEAVDDSQLPKDRFSAERLKGVDSTLKIQPAELGDSAVYLCASSLDGASTDTQYFGPGTRLTVL.

The CDR3 DNA is TGTGCCAGCAGCTTGTCTGGGGTTGCCACTGAAGCTTTCTTT. This codes for CASSLSGVATEAFF. The chain combines TRBV5-6 with TRBJ1-1; D gene unclear. Germline loops: CDR1 SGHDT, CDR2 YYEEEE. There are 14 residues in the CDR3. V was clipped by 1 base and J by 4 bases, with 11 bases between them.

This clone was picked up a small number of times. This chain uses TRBV7-6 with TRBJ2-2, with no clear D. Germline CDR1 reads SGHVS; CDR2 reads FNYEAQ. V was shortened by 2 bases and J by 3 bases, with 4 bases between the two germline ends. The length of the CDR3 is 13 residues. DNA for the CDR3: TGTGCCAGCAGCTTAAAGTACACCGGGGAGCTGTTTTTT. Protein product: CASSLKYTGELFF.

The J gene is TRBJ2-7, the V gene TRBV28, with TRBD2 as a possible D gene (6 bases). The CDR3 is made up of 12 amino acids. The germline V gene has CDR1 MDHEN and CDR2 SYDVKM. V was pared by 5 bases and J by 5 bases, with 10 bases between. The CDR3 loop reads CASSDWGDEQYF. CDR3 in DNA: TGTGCCAGCAGTGATTGGGGGGACGAGCAGTACTTC. Looking up the rest from reference TRBV28 and TRBJ2-7 gives the full variable domain: DVKVTQSSRYLVKRTGEKVFLECVQDMDHENMFWYRQDPGLGLRLIYFSYDVKMKEKGDIPEGYSVSREKKERFSLILESASTNQTSMYLCASSDWGDEQYFGPGTRLTVT.

The rearrangement links TRBV6-5 to TRBJ1-5; D uncertain. CDR3 length: 13 amino acids. V was shortened by 2 bases and J by 9 bases, with 11 bases between the two germline ends. Germline loops: CDR1 MNHEY, CDR2 SVGAGI. Here the CDR3 DNA reads TGTGCCAGCAGTTACCGACCCGACCGGCCCCAGCATTTT. Its protein is CASSYRPDRPQHF.

V gene TRBV6-1 combines with J gene TRBJ1-5, with 9 bases identical to TRBD1. This CDR3 spans 14 amino acids. The germline CDR1 and CDR2 sequences are MNHNS and SASEGT. With 6 bases clipped from V and 9 bases from J, the junction kept 9 bases outside the gene matches. This chain's CDR3 is CASRPDRGFAPQHF. For the CDR3, the DNA is TGTGCCAGCAGACCCGACAGGGGGTTCGCGCCCCAGCATTTT.

The genes are TRBV5-1 and TRBJ2-3; 11 bases map to TRBD2. This CDR3 is 16 amino acids long. The germline CDR1 and CDR2 sequences are SGHRS and YFSETQ. J gave up 4 bases and V 3 bases, and 7 bases lay outside the gene matches. In DNA form, the CDR3 reads TGCGCCAGCAGCTCCCCTAGCGGGAGGACGGCAGATACGCAGTATTTT. Translation gives CASSSPSGRTADTQYF.

The gene calls are TRBV7-6 and TRBJ1-3; D perhaps matches TRBD1 (5 bases). V lost 1 base, J lost 6 bases, and 19 bases lay in between. The germline CDR1 and CDR2 sequences are SGHVS and FNYEAQ. The CDR3 consists of 17 residues. CDR3 in DNA: TGTGCCAGCAGCTTAGTTGCGGGCGGGGGTCCGCTAAACACCATATATTTT. Translation: CASSLVAGGGPLNTIYF.

The chain combines TRBV11-3 with TRBJ2-5; no clear D. The germline V gene encodes CDR1 SGHNT and CDR2 YENEEA. The CDR3 has 14 residues. The V end lost 7 bases, the J end lost 1 base, and 13 bases lay between the germline ends. CDR3: CASTLNSVQETQYF. The CDR3 DNA is TGTGCCAGCACCCTGAACAGCGTCCAAGAGACCCAGTACTTC. Supplemented by reference TRBV11-3 and TRBJ2-5, the full variable domain reads EAGVVQSPRYKIIEKKQPVAFWCNPISGHNTLYWYLQNLGQGPELLIRYENEEAVDDSQLPKDRFSAERLKGVDSTLKIQPAELGDSAVYLCASTLNSVQETQYFGPGTRLLVL.